This TCR beta chain stems from a study of T-cell reconstitution after alpha-beta-depleted transplantation in children. It was with unique molecular identifiers that the TCRbeta library was prepared. TCRdb fed the PCR reads into MiXCR, producing one record per CDR3 protein. The table has some 840,000 distinct CDR3 sequences, 16% seen once. Study-wide results and caveats: Certain patients had high TCRbeta diversity at day 60, and it came from recipient T cells and thymic progenitors that survived. T-cell counts and diversity at one year post-transplant came mainly from newly produced T cells. Alpha-beta T cells about two months after transplant reportedly derived from several hundred expanded graft clones.

The sample holds a few counts of this clonotype. Its target is unknown. Sequencing was performed on PBMCs, mostly from graft donor cells, taken 360 days after TCRalphabeta/CD19-depleted stem cell transplant. The source is a male patient younger than 18 who had a stem cell transplant for acute lymphoblastic leukemia, so the T cells may come from the graft donor.

The CDR3 sequence is CASSQAPALRIQETQYF. The CDR3 DNA reads as TGCGCCAGCAGCCAAGCTCCCGCCTTAAGAATCCAAGAGACCCAGTACTTC. The V call is TRBV4-1, the J call TRBJ2-5; D gene unclear. The CDR3 sequence is 17 residues long. The germline V gene encodes CDR1 MGHRA and CDR2 YSYEKL. Trimming took 1 base from V and 1 from J, leaving 16 bases between them.